This TCR beta chain came from a study of T cell responses to AZD1222 COVID-19 vaccine. The CDR3 is 17 amino acids. With 0 bases removed from V and 0 bases from J, the gap between germline ends came to 17 bases. In germline, CDR1 is GTSNPN, CDR2 SVGIG (reference sequence). Sequencing was performed with immunoSEQ multiplex PCR; in TCRdb, only in-frame clones are kept and a portion is missing. The sample yields tens of thousands of clones, roughly 90% seen once. Study-level results: The study identified only 6 or 7 AZD1222 recipients as seropositive at baseline. In a largely white British group with more females than males, clonal diversity was possibly underestimated. Sampling that yielded the repertoires occurred only after the peak T cell response.

Timing groups of about 4 and about 12 weeks for second doses were pooled. Concerning this clone itself: The antigen remains undetermined.

This rearrangement joins TRBV30 to TRBJ1-2; maybe TRBD1 (6 bases). The source is an adult who received the AZD1222 COVID-19 vaccine. Sequences were derived from peripheral blood, sampled 28 days after the second AZD1222 dose. The CDR3 region is CAWSVRAGALANYGYTF. DNA of the CDR3: TGTGCCTGGAGTGTACGGGCAGGGGCGTTAGCTAACTATGGCTACACCTTC.